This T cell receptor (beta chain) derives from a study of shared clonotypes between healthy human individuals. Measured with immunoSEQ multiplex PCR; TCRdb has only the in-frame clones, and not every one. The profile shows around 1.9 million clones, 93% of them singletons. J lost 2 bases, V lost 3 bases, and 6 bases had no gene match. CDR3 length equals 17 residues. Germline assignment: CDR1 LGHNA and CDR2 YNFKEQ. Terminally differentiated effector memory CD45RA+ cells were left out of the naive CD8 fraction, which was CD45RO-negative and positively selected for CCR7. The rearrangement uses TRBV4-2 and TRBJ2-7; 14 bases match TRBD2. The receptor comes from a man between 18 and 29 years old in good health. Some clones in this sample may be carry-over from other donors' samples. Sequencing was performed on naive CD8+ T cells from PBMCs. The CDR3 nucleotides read TGTGCCAGCAGCCAGTCGGGACTAGCGGGAGTTACCTACGAGCAGTACTTC. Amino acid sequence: CASSQSGLAGVTYEQYF.